This passage covers 26 T cell receptor beta chains from one sample sequenced in a study of PD-L1 blockade in urothelial cancer (dated by TCRdb to about 2017). The library came from the immunoSEQ multiplex PCR assay. Sourced from immuneACCESS, this table was stored by TCRdb with only in-frame sequences that have V and J called. A share of the clones is absent; for the studies checked, an unresolved V gene accounts for under half, and the remainder has no known explanation. A total of 30,000 to 40,000 clones appear in this sample, around four fifths of them only once. The leading ten clones occupy 12% to 15% of the sample. Taken with the paper, the label for time point translates to: pretreatment peripheral blood. Sequencing used PBMCs, obtained around atezolizumab (anti-PD-L1) treatment. The receptors here all came from a man older than 75 with urothelial cancer.

CDR3 in DNA: TGTGCCAGCTCACCTGGGACAGCCATCGACTATGGCTACACCTTC. Residues: CASSPGTAIDYGYTF. This chain uses TRBV18 with TRBJ1-2; 7 bases match TRBD1. The CDR3 length is 15 residues. J lost 3 bases, V lost 3 bases, and 7 bases had no gene match. Germline CDR1 is KGHSH and CDR2 is LQKENI. Full variable domain (rest looked up from reference TRBV18 and TRBJ1-2): NAGVMQNPRHLVRRRGQEARLRCSPMKGHSHVYWYRQLPEEGLKFMVYLQKENIIDESGMPKERFSAEFPKEGPSILRIQQVVRGDSAAYFCASSPGTAIDYGYTFGSGTRLTVV.

The chain combines TRBV6-5 with TRBJ2-1; 9 nucleotides line up with TRBD1. The CDR3 runs 15 residues. The ends lost 6 bases at V and 10 bases at J; junction bases unmatched: 13. Germline V gene lookup returns CDR1 MNHEY and CDR2 SVGAGI. CDR3 bases: TGTGCCAGCAGCCTTATGACAGGGGGGGATTTGGAGCAGTTCTTC. Encoded protein: CASSLMTGGDLEQFF.

This clone has just one count. The chain carries TRBV5-4 and TRBJ2-2; 8 nucleotides agree with TRBD1. This CDR3 contains 15 residues. The J segment lost 3 bases and the V segment lost 1 base, leaving 2 bases of the junction unmatched. Germline values: CDR1 SGHNT, CDR2 YYREEE (reference sequence). Here the CDR3 reads CASSLRGQDTGELFF. The CDR3 coding sequence is TGTGCCAGCAGCTTGCGGGGACAGGACACCGGGGAGCTGTTTTTT.

This clone was seen many times. CDR3 nucleotide sequence: TGTGCCAGCAGCGTAGACGTATCCACCGCCGGTGGCTACACCTTC. As protein: CASSVDVSTAGGYTF. The V and J genes are TRBV9 and TRBJ1-2; the D is unclear. The V and J ends lost 0 bases and 7 bases respectively, with 16 bases between them. This CDR3 is 15 amino acids long. CDR1 is SGDLS, CDR2 YYNGEE, per germline.

The chain carries TRBV10-3 and TRBJ1-1; D is uncertain. The CDR3 has 14 amino acids. CDR1 is ENHRY, CDR2 SYGVKD, per germline. V lost 3 bases to trimming and J lost 0 bases, with 8 bases between them. The CDR3 loop reads CAISERVLNTEAFF. CDR3 in DNA: TGTGCCATCAGTGAACGAGTTCTGAACACTGAAGCTTTCTTT.

V and J are TRBV18 and TRBJ2-7, with D perhaps matching TRBD1 (5 bases). Germline V gene sequence: CDR1 KGHSH, CDR2 LQKENI. The V end lost 3 bases, the J end lost 3 bases, and 12 bases lay between the germline ends. The CDR3 is made up of 14 amino acids. Written as DNA, the CDR3 is TGTGCCAGCTCACCTGGGGCCCCGGGCTACGAGCAGTACTTC. As protein: CASSPGAPGYEQYF.

This sequence joins TRBV2 and TRBJ2-1; TRBD2 aligns across 7 bases. The V gene's germline CDR1 is SNHLY and CDR2 FYNNEI. V was clipped by 7 bases and J by 9 bases; unmatched bases: 9. The CDR3 totals 13 residues. As DNA, the CDR3 is TGTGCCAGCAACGAGAGGGGCGGGAGTGAGCAGTTCTTC. Translation: CASNERGGSEQFF.

This rearrangement joins TRBV4-1 to TRBJ2-5; possibly TRBD2 for D (5 bases). The CDR3 runs to 18 residues. V was shortened by 2 bases and J by 2 bases, with 21 bases between the two germline ends. Germline lookup yields CDR1 MGHRA and CDR2 YSYEKL. CDR3 coding DNA: TGCGCCAGCAGCCAACCGCGAGGGCAAACGACTTATCAAGAGACCCAGTACTTC. Translating gives CASSQPRGQTTYQETQYF.

The rearrangement joins TRBV2 to TRBJ1-1, with 8 positions matching TRBD1. Germline V gene sequence: CDR1 SNHLY, CDR2 FYNNEI. The CDR3 consists of 16 residues. The V segment lost 1 base and the J segment 4 bases; nucleotides outside the gene matches: 8. Here the CDR3 DNA reads TGTGCCAGCAGTGAAGTAAGGACAGGGTTCGGCACTGAAGCTTTCTTT. Residues: CASSEVRTGFGTEAFF.

The genes are TRBV19 and TRBJ2-5; TRBD1 matches at 9 bases. Germline CDR1 LNHDA, CDR2 SQIVND (reference sequence). V was clipped by 5 bases and J by 5 bases; unmatched bases: 9. The CDR3 has 15 residues. CDR3 nucleotide sequence: TGTGCCAGTAGTTTCATTGCGGGACAGGGCGAGACCCAGTACTTC. Its protein is CASSFIAGQGETQYF.

This sequence joins TRBV7-2 and TRBJ2-7, with 9 bases identical to TRBD1. This CDR3 has 15 residues. Trimming at V came to 4 bases and at J to 11 bases, leaving 15 bases not matched to a gene. The germline gives CDR1 SGHTA, CDR2 FQGNSA. CDR3 in amino acids: CASSSTHGGTGLEYF. The CDR3 DNA sequence: TGTGCCAGCAGCTCTACTCACGGTGGGACAGGGCTGGAGTACTTC.

The chain links TRBV30 to TRBJ1-1; D remains ambiguous. From germline, CDR1 is GTSNPN and CDR2 SVGIG (reference sequence). CDR3 length: 15 amino acids. Between the trimmed V and J ends, which lost 7 bases and 1 base, there was a span of 19 bases. CDR3 residues: CAFFPSGRKNTEAFF. The CDR3 DNA reads as TGTGCCTTCTTCCCAAGCGGCAGGAAGAACACTGAAGCTTTCTTT. Variable domain in full (rest from reference TRBV30 and TRBJ1-1): SQTIHQWPATLVQPVGSPLSLECTVEGTSNPNLYWYRQAAGRGLQLLFYSVGIGQISSEVPQNLSASRPQDRQFILSSKKLLLSDSGFYLCAFFPSGRKNTEAFFGQGTRLTVV.

The V and J genes are TRBV23-1 and TRBJ2-7, with 7 bases aligning to TRBD1. TRBV23-1 is an ORF, and what it does is uncertain. V dropped 0 bases and J dropped 0; count of bases not matched to a gene: 11. The CDR3 is 18 amino acids. The CDR3 reads CASSQSPDREPPSYEQYF. DNA for the CDR3: TGCGCCAGCAGTCAATCCCCCGACAGGGAGCCACCCTCCTACGAGCAGTACTTC.

V and J are TRBV7-8 and TRBJ1-4, with D unclear. The CDR3 is made up of 15 amino acids. In germline, CDR1 is SGHVS, CDR2 FQNEAQ. V was shortened by 6 bases and J by 0 bases, with 11 bases between the two germline ends. CDR3 DNA sequence: TGTGCCAGCAGGCGGTTAGTTGCAACTAATGAAAAACTGTTTTTT. Translating it yields CASRRLVATNEKLFF. Looking up the rest from reference TRBV7-8 and TRBJ1-4 gives the full variable domain: GAGVSQSPRYKVAKRGQDVALRCDPISGHVSLFWYQQALGQGPEFLTYFQNEAQLDKSGLPSDRFFAERPEGSVSTLKIQRTQQEDSAVYLCASRRLVATNEKLFFGSGTQLSVL.

The chain employs TRBV4-1 and TRBJ2-1, with 13 bases that match TRBD2. The length of the CDR3 is 18 residues. V trimming: 2 bases; J trimming: 7 bases; junction bases outside the gene matches: 11. Germline CDR1 and CDR2: MGHRA and YSYEKL. The CDR3 protein is CASSQPPWTSGSGNEQFF. In DNA, the CDR3 is TGCGCCAGCAGCCAACCCCCGTGGACTAGCGGGAGTGGGAATGAGCAGTTCTTC.

The V and J genes are TRBV5-1 and TRBJ2-1, with 9 bases that match TRBD1. The ends lost 6 bases at V and 8 bases at J; junction bases unmatched: 12. The CDR3 contains 15 residues. Germline CDR1 and CDR2: SGHRS and YFSETQ. CDR3 protein: CASNNNRGPGDEQFF. CDR3 nucleotide sequence: TGCGCCAGCAATAATAACAGGGGGCCGGGGGATGAGCAGTTCTTC.

The chain combines TRBV30 with TRBJ1-3; D uncertain. The V end lost 4 bases, the J end lost 0 bases, and 7 bases lay between the germline ends. CDR3 length equals 13 residues. Germline V gene data show CDR1 as GTSNPN and CDR2 as SVGIG (reference sequence). The CDR3 DNA reads TGTGCCTGGAACGAGGGCTCTGGAAACACCATATATTTT. Residues: CAWNEGSGNTIYF.

The V and J genes are TRBV6-5 and TRBJ2-7, with 9 bases identical to TRBD2. Per germline, CDR1 MNHEY and CDR2 SVGAGI. This CDR3 has 13 amino acids. V trimming: 9 bases; J trimming: 4 bases; junction bases outside the gene matches: 7. Here the CDR3 DNA reads TGTGCCAGTACTAGCGGGTCCCTTTACGAGCAGTACTTC. Translation gives CASTSGSLYEQYF.

V is TRBV14 and J is TRBJ1-2, with TRBD1 matching over 10 bases. This CDR3 is built from 14 residues. Germline V lookup: CDR1 SGHDN, CDR2 FVKESK. V dropped 4 bases and J dropped 3; count of bases not matched to a gene: 2. CDR3 region: CASSLGTGDYGYTF. CDR3 sequence (DNA): TGTGCCAGCAGCCTTGGGACAGGGGACTATGGCTACACCTTC.

The J gene is TRBJ2-7, the V gene TRBV19; 11 nucleotides match TRBD2. The V gene's germline CDR1 is LNHDA and CDR2 SQIVND (reference sequence). This CDR3 has 14 amino acids. With 11 bases clipped from V and 6 bases from J, the junction kept 12 bases outside the gene matches. The CDR3 loop reads CASQTSGTVTEQYF. In nucleotides, the CDR3 is TGTGCCTCTCAGACTAGCGGGACCGTGACCGAGCAGTACTTC.

DNA of the CDR3: TGCGCCAGCAGCTTTAACAGGGAGAACACTGAAGCTTTCTTT. This sequence encodes CASSFNRENTEAFF. The chain joins TRBV5-1 to TRBJ1-1; D possibly corresponds to TRBD1 (6 bases). The CDR3 has 14 amino acids. V was trimmed by 2 bases and J by 1 base, leaving 9 bases between them. Germline V CDR1 and CDR2: SGHRS, YFSETQ.

J is TRBJ2-2 and V is TRBV30; 9 nucleotides match TRBD2. With 3 bases clipped from V and 2 bases from J, the junction kept 4 bases outside the gene matches. The CDR3 length is 15 residues. The germline V gene has CDR1 GTSNPN and CDR2 SVGIG (reference sequence). CDR3 in DNA: TGTGCCTGGAGCTCTAGCGGGGTAAACACCGGGGAGCTGTTTTTT. Translation gives CAWSSSGVNTGELFF.

The V and J genes are TRBV18 and TRBJ2-3; D remains unclear. CDR1 is KGHSH and CDR2 is LQKENI in the germline V gene. The CDR3 length is 13 residues. The V gene lost 3 bases and the J gene lost 3 bases, with 7 bases spanning the gap. Here the CDR3 reads CASSPYTTDTQYF. The CDR3 coding sequence is TGTGCCAGCTCACCTTACACGACAGATACGCAGTATTTT.

The V gene is TRBV6-5, the J gene TRBJ2-1, with 9 positions matching TRBD2. The V and J ends lost 0 bases and 15 bases, in that order; junction bases with no gene match: 12. The V gene's germline CDR1 is MNHEY and CDR2 SVGAGI. This CDR3 has 15 residues. In nucleotides, the CDR3 is TGTGCCAGCAGTTACTCCCCTACTGGGCGGGAGGGCCCGTTCTTC. Its protein product is CASSYSPTGREGPFF.

This sequence joins TRBV27 and TRBJ2-7; 10 bases agree with TRBD1. Germline CDR1 and CDR2: MNHEY and SMNVEV (reference sequence). The length of the CDR3 is 15 residues. Trimming took 7 bases from V and 6 from J; bases not matched to a gene: 12. The CDR3 bases are TGTGCCAGCACCACCTCCCTCGGGGACAGGGGCGAGCAGTACTTC. As protein: CASTTSLGDRGEQYF.

The V gene is TRBV6-5, the J gene TRBJ1-2, with no clear D. Germline V gives CDR1 MNHEY, CDR2 SVGAGI. V dropped 3 bases and J dropped 0 bases, with 14 bases sitting between them. The CDR3 extends over 16 amino acids. CDR3: CASSYEWRPANYGYTF. DNA for the CDR3: TGTGCCAGCAGTTATGAGTGGAGGCCAGCTAACTATGGCTACACCTTC.